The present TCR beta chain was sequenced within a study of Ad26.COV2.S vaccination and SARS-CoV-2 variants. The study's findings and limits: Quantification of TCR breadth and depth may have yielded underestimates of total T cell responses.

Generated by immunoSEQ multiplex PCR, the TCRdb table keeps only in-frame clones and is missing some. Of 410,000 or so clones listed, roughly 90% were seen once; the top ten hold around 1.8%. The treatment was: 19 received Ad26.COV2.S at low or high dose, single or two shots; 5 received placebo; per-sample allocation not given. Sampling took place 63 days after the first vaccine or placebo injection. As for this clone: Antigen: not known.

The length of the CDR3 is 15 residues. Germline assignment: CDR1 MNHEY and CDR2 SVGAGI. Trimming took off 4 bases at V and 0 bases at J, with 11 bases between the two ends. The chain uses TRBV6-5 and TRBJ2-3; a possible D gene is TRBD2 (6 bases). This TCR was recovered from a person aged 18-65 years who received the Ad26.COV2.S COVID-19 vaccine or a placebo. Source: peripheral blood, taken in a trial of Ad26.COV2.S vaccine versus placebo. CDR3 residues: CASSWTTTSTDTQYF. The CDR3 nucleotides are TGTGCCAGCAGTTGGACTACAACTAGCACAGATACGCAGTATTTT.